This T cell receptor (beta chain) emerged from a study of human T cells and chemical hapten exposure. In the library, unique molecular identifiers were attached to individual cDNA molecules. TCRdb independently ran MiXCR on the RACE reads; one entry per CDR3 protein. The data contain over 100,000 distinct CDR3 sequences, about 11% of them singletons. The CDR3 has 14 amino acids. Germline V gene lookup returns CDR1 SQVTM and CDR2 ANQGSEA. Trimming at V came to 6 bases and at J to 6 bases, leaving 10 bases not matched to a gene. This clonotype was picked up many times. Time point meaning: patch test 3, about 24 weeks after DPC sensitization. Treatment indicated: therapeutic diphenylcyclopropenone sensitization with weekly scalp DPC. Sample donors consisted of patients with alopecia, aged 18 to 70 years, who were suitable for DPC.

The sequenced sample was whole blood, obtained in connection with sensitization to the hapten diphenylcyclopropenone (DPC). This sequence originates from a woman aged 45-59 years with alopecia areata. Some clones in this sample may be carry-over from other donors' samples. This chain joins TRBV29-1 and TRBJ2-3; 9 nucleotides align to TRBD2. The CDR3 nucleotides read TGCAGCGTCCCCCTGGCGGGAGGGCTGGATACGCAGTATTTT. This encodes CSVPLAGGLDTQYF.